This TCR beta chain was recovered during a study of control samples from healthy donors and cancer patients. Profiling relied on immunoSEQ multiplex PCR, and the TCRdb table lists in-frame clones only, not all of them. Here the sample spans about 120,000 clones, around 93% being singletons. V lost 7 bases and J 6 bases, leaving 22 bases between the germline ends. Germline assignment: CDR1 MNHEY and CDR2 SVGAGI. The CDR3 runs 15 residues. The chain combines TRBV6-5 with TRBJ2-7; possibly TRBD2 for D (6 bases). Sequenced: PBMCs. The TCR originated in a man in his fifties or sixties with head and neck cancer. The CDR3, as DNA: TGTGCCAGCAAGGAATCGGAGGGAATTTTCTTCGAGCAGTACTTC. Protein sequence: CASKESEGIFFEQYF.